Described below is a single T cell receptor beta chain sequence and its context. Its antigen remains unknown. This sample was included in a study of T-cell reconstitution after alpha-beta-depleted transplantation in children. CDR1 is KGHDR, CDR2 SFDVKD, per germline. This CDR3 contains 18 residues. Unmatched junction bases numbered 9, after V lost 2 bases and J lost 0 bases. The TCRbeta library incorporated unique molecular identifiers. TCRdb independently ran MiXCR on the PCR reads; one entry per CDR3 protein. The sample yields 500,000 or so distinct CDR3 sequences, 10% to 12% seen once. Study-wide results and caveats: T-cell counts and diversity at one year post-transplant came mainly from newly produced T cells. Recipient T cells and thymic progenitors that survived were the source of the high TCRbeta diversity seen at day 60 in some patients. Reportedly, only several hundred clones from non-depleted graft cells drove alpha-beta T-cell counts at about two months.

This TCR derives from a female patient aged 2-9 years who had a stem cell transplant for aplastic anemia, so the T cells may come from the graft donor. The input for sequencing was PBMCs, mostly from graft donor cells, taken 180 days after TCRalphabeta/CD19-depleted stem cell transplant. V usage is TRBV24-1 and J usage is TRBJ2-1; 7 bases are a match to TRBD2. Written as DNA, the CDR3 is TGTGCCACCAGTGATTCAACCGTCCGGGACTACTCCTACAATGAGCAGTTCTTC. Its protein is CATSDSTVRDYSYNEQFF.